This passage covers 30 T cell receptor beta chains from one sample sequenced in a study of beta chain features in type 1 diabetes. What was sequenced were expressed TCRB transcripts, since all of the isolated RNA had been reverse transcribed. Some clones are missing from TCRdb's copy, which holds only in-frame ones; the method was immunoSEQ multiplex PCR. The repertoire has approximately 160,000 clones, 8.1% of them found once; the top ten carry 0.65%. The source material was central memory CD4+ T cells from blood. The source is a man aged 18 to 29 in good health.

V is TRBV28 and J is TRBJ2-7; D might be TRBD1 (6 bases). The CDR3 spans 13 residues. The germline gives CDR1 MDHEN, CDR2 SYDVKM. V gave up 9 bases and J gave up 3 bases, with 15 bases separating them. CDR3 DNA: TGTGCCAGGAGGGGACATGGTCTCTACGAGCAGTACTTC. Protein: CARRGHGLYEQYF.

This chain uses TRBV6-1 with TRBJ2-3; 7 nucleotides line up with TRBD2. V shed 0 bases, J shed 4 bases, and the junction held 10 bases outside the gene matches. The V gene's germline CDR1 is MNHNS and CDR2 SASEGT. The CDR3 covers 17 residues. CDR3 protein: CASSEAWGRAGADTQYF. CDR3 nucleotides: TGTGCCAGCAGTGAAGCGTGGGGGAGGGCCGGGGCAGATACGCAGTATTTT.

The gene calls are TRBV5-5 and TRBJ2-5; the D is unclear. This CDR3 comprises 14 residues. Germline V gene lookup returns CDR1 SGHKS and CDR2 YYEKEE (reference sequence). V dropped 0 bases and J dropped 5 bases, with 11 bases sitting between them. The CDR3 region has the DNA TGTGCCAGCAGCTTGGCAGTTAATTCGGAGACCCAGTACTTC. This sequence encodes CASSLAVNSETQYF.

CDR3 DNA sequence: TGTGCCAGCAGTGAAGGACTGACCTACGAGCAGTACTTC. This sequence encodes CASSEGLTYEQYF. This sequence joins TRBV2 and TRBJ2-7; D not resolved. V shed 1 base and J shed 2 bases, with 6 bases lying between them. Germline V gene lookup returns CDR1 SNHLY and CDR2 FYNNEI. The CDR3 covers 13 residues.

This clone showed up just a few times. The chain combines TRBV28 with TRBJ2-5, with 8 bases matching TRBD1. This CDR3 has 13 residues. Losses at the gene ends were 6 bases for V and 5 bases for J; bases not matched to a gene: 5. Looked up from germline, CDR1 is MDHEN and CDR2 is SYDVKM. The CDR3 protein is CASSGQGHETQYF. In DNA form, the CDR3 reads TGTGCCAGCAGCGGACAGGGTCACGAGACCCAGTACTTC.

This clone was seen a few times. The genes are TRBV7-3 and TRBJ2-3; D not certain. This CDR3 is built from 13 residues. The ends were cut back, 2 bases at V and 4 bases at J, with 7 bases in the middle. The V gene's germline CDR1 is SGHTA and CDR2 FQGTGA. The CDR3 nucleotides read TGTGCCAGCAGCTTAGCGTACGCAGATACGCAGTATTTT. This sequence encodes CASSLAYADTQYF.

This clone has at least ten counts. The chain combines TRBV28 with TRBJ1-2; tentatively, D is TRBD1 (6 bases). Trimming stripped 2 bases from V and 4 bases from J, with 8 bases between. CDR3 length equals 13 residues. The germline V gene encodes CDR1 MDHEN and CDR2 SYDVKM. The CDR3 region is CASSLQGRYGYTF. DNA of the CDR3: TGTGCCAGCAGTTTACAGGGGCGCTATGGCTACACCTTC.

This clone was counted only a few times. The rearrangement links TRBV7-2 to TRBJ2-5; D is undetermined. This CDR3 has 14 residues. The ends were cut back, 5 bases at V and 4 bases at J, with 14 bases in the middle. In germline, CDR1 is SGHTA, CDR2 FQGNSA. CDR3 amino acids: CASSTTRPRETQYF. In nucleotides, the CDR3 is TGTGCCAGCAGCACTACAAGGCCCCGAGAGACCCAGTACTTC.

This clone was observed at least ten times. This chain uses TRBV29-1 with TRBJ1-1, with D possibly matching TRBD1 (6 bases). V lost 5 bases, J lost 1 base, and 14 bases lay in between. The CDR3 is 14 amino acids. In germline, CDR1 is SQVTM, CDR2 ANQGSEA. For the CDR3, the DNA is TGCAGCGTTACACAGGGTATGGGGAACACTGAAGCTTTCTTT. It codes for CSVTQGMGNTEAFF.

This chain joins TRBV7-3 and TRBJ1-6; D unresolved. Trimming took off 5 bases at V and 7 bases at J, with 9 bases between the two ends. Looked up from germline, CDR1 is SGHTA and CDR2 is FQGTGA. The CDR3 totals 13 residues. CDR3 sequence: CASSPSVNSPLHF. The CDR3 bases are TGTGCCAGCAGCCCATCGGTGAATTCACCCCTCCACTTT.

V and J are TRBV6-5 and TRBJ1-4, with TRBD1 matching over 9 bases. V lost 11 bases, J lost 3 bases, and 7 bases stayed unmatched. CDR3 length: 14 residues. Germline V lookup: CDR1 MNHEY, CDR2 SVGAGI. The CDR3 nucleotides read TGTGCCGGAACAGGGGGCAGGCCTAATGAAAAACTGTTTTTT. As protein: CAGTGGRPNEKLFF.

This clone occurred a few times. This chain connects TRBV5-5 to TRBJ1-5; the D gene is possibly TRBD1 (5 bases). Trimming stripped 7 bases from V and 4 bases from J, with 15 bases between. Germline CDR1 is SGHKS and CDR2 is YYEKEE (reference sequence). CDR3 size: 14 residues. Here the CDR3 reads CASSHGGGNQPQHF. CDR3 DNA sequence: TGTGCCAGCTCCCATGGGGGGGGGAATCAGCCCCAGCATTTT.

The V and J genes are TRBV25-1 and TRBJ2-2; 7 bases match TRBD1. With 6 bases clipped from V and 7 bases from J, the junction kept 8 bases outside the gene matches. The CDR3 contains 14 residues. Looked up from germline, CDR1 is MGHDK and CDR2 is SYGVNS. The DNA of the CDR3 is TGTGCCAGCAGCGTGGACAGGCGAGGCGGGGAGCTGTTTTTT. Protein sequence: CASSVDRRGGELFF.

This clone occurred many times. This sample includes further DNA sequences coding for the same CDR3. The chain links TRBV20-1 to TRBJ2-5; unclear D gene. Trimming took off 6 bases at V and 5 bases at J, with 7 bases between the two ends. The CDR3 contains 10 residues. Germline V gives CDR1 DFQATT, CDR2 SNEGSKA (reference sequence). This CDR3 is CSARQETQYF. CDR3 nucleotide sequence: TGCAGTGCCCGCCAGGAGACCCAGTACTTC.

Here the CDR3 DNA reads TGCGCCAGCAGTTGGACTTCTGGAAACACCATATATTTT. It encodes CASSWTSGNTIYF. The gene calls are TRBV5-1 and TRBJ1-3; D gene unclear. V was cut by 5 bases and J by 1 base, with 7 bases left in between. The germline CDR1 and CDR2 sequences are SGHRS and YFSETQ. The CDR3 covers 13 residues.

This clone was picked up a small number of times. V usage is TRBV7-9 and J usage is TRBJ1-6, with D perhaps TRBD1 (6 bases). Trimming shortened V by 4 bases and J by 9 bases, and 7 bases separated the two germline ends. The CDR3 extends over 12 amino acids. The germline gives CDR1 SEHNR, CDR2 FQNEAQ (reference sequence). DNA for the CDR3: TGTGCCAGCAGCTCACAGGGTTCACCCCTCCACTTT. Amino acids: CASSSQGSPLHF.

This clone was seen a few times. The gene calls are TRBV7-6 and TRBJ2-1; 12 nucleotides line up with TRBD2. Losses at the gene ends were 5 bases for V and 6 bases for J; bases not matched to a gene: 5. The CDR3 is 15 residues long. Germline-derived CDR1 and CDR2 are SGHVS and FNYEAQ. DNA of the CDR3: TGTGCCAGCAGCACGCTAGCGGGGGGGGGCAATGAGCAGTTCTTC. Translating it yields CASSTLAGGGNEQFF.

This clone appeared many times. The rearrangement uses TRBV30 and TRBJ1-5, with 9 bases matching TRBD1. In germline, CDR1 is GTSNPN, CDR2 SVGIG (reference sequence). The CDR3 contains 14 residues. V was pared by 3 bases and J by 5 bases, with 5 bases of the junction left unmatched. CDR3 coding DNA: TGTGCCTGGAGAGATACAGGGGGCTATCAGCCCCAGCATTTT. Translating it yields CAWRDTGGYQPQHF.

The table lists this clone with a few counts. The rearrangement joins TRBV4-2 to TRBJ1-4, with TRBD1 matching 7 bases. CDR1 is LGHNA and CDR2 is YNFKEQ in the germline V gene. The CDR3 has 14 amino acids. Trimming cost V 0 bases and J 7 bases; bases outside gene matches: 2. CDR3 in DNA: TGTGCCAGCAGCCAAGAAGGGGACAGTGAAAAACTGTTTTTT. It specifies CASSQEGDSEKLFF.

This clone was seen a few times. CDR3 residues: CATSRAGSSHTGELFF. The CDR3 DNA follows: TGTGCCACCAGCAGAGCGGGGTCGTCCCACACCGGGGAGCTGTTTTTT. J is TRBJ2-2 and V is TRBV15; D is possibly TRBD2 (5 bases). Germline V gives CDR1 LNHNV, CDR2 YYDKDF (reference sequence). Trimming removed 1 base at V and 3 bases at J, with 12 bases between. The CDR3 spans 16 residues.

This chain uses TRBV7-2 with TRBJ2-5; no clear D. Germline values: CDR1 SGHTA, CDR2 FQGNSA. This CDR3 comprises 13 residues. The V and J ends lost 1 base and 2 bases respectively, with 5 bases between them. The CDR3 DNA reads as TGTGCCAGCAGCTTAGGCAGACAAGAGACCCAGTACTTC. It encodes CASSLGRQETQYF.

This clone came up a few times. The chain joins TRBV2 to TRBJ2-2; 7 bases align to TRBD1. This CDR3 has 13 residues. Germline assignment: CDR1 SNHLY and CDR2 FYNNEI. Unmatched junction bases numbered 0, after V lost 2 bases and J lost 6 bases. DNA for the CDR3: TGTGCCAGCAGTGAACAGGGGGCCGGGGAGCTGTTTTTT. Residues: CASSEQGAGELFF.

This clone has a handful of counts. V is TRBV7-2 and J is TRBJ1-5, with 7 bases matching TRBD1. V shed 5 bases, J shed 5 bases, and the junction held 3 bases outside the gene matches. Germline CDR1 reads SGHTA; CDR2 reads FQGNSA. The CDR3 covers 13 residues. This CDR3 is CASSAGQDQPQHF. As DNA, the CDR3 is TGTGCCAGCAGCGCAGGACAGGATCAGCCCCAGCATTTT.

This clone has only a few counts. This CDR3 is CASTPRAGSSYNEQFF. The CDR3 DNA is TGTGCCAGCACCCCCCGGGCGGGTAGCTCCTACAATGAGCAGTTCTTC. The chain joins TRBV7-3 to TRBJ2-1; tentative D call: TRBD2 (5 bases). The CDR3 sequence is 16 residues long. V lost 7 bases and J lost 0, with 16 bases in between. Germline CDR1 SGHTA, CDR2 FQGTGA.

The chain joins TRBV18 to TRBJ2-7; the D gene is possibly TRBD1 (6 bases). With 1 base removed from V and 6 bases from J, the gap between germline ends came to 13 bases. The CDR3 totals 14 residues. CDR1 KGHSH and CDR2 LQKENI come from the germline V gene. CDR3: CASSPLRQVSEQYF. The CDR3 DNA is TGTGCCAGCTCACCACTTCGACAGGTCAGCGAGCAGTACTTC.

The chain employs TRBV19 and TRBJ1-5; TRBD1 aligns across 7 bases. The CDR3 runs 14 residues. Germline CDR1 is LNHDA and CDR2 is SQIVND (reference sequence). Unmatched junction bases numbered 9, after V lost 7 bases and J lost 6 bases. The CDR3 DNA sequence: TGTGCCAGTACCCTACAGGGGACAGTTCAGCCCCAGCATTTT. Its translation: CASTLQGTVQPQHF. Drawing the rest from reference TRBV19 and TRBJ1-5, the complete variable domain is DGGITQSPKYLFRKEGQNVTLSCEQNLNHDAMYWYRQDPGQGLRLIYYSQIVNDFQKGDIAEGYSVSREKKESFPLTVTSAQKNPTAFYLCASTLQGTVQPQHFGDGTRLSIL.

This clone appeared a few times. The V and J genes are TRBV2 and TRBJ1-5; 7 nucleotides match TRBD1. The CDR3 runs to 13 residues. Germline V gene data show CDR1 as SNHLY and CDR2 as FYNNEI. V lost 6 bases and J lost 8; bases outside the gene matches: 7. The DNA of the CDR3 is TGTGCCAGCAGCCGGGACAGTAGGGAGCCCCAGCATTTT. It codes for CASSRDSREPQHF.

V gene TRBV7-6 combines with J gene TRBJ1-4; a possible D gene is TRBD1 (5 bases). Germline loops: CDR1 SGHVS, CDR2 FNYEAQ. V dropped 9 bases and J dropped 5 bases, with 10 bases sitting between them. The CDR3 spans 12 residues. The CDR3 spells CASGGWNEKLFF. Written as DNA, the CDR3 is TGTGCCAGTGGGGGGTGGAATGAAAAACTGTTTTTT.

The chain recombines TRBV7-9 with TRBJ2-6; D unclear. Per the germline V gene, CDR1 is SEHNR and CDR2 is FQNEAQ (reference sequence). V gave up 1 base and J gave up 4 bases, with 8 bases separating them. This CDR3 contains 15 residues. The CDR3 DNA is TGTGCCAGCAGCTTAGATTTATCCGGGGCCAACGTCCTGACTTTC. It translates to CASSLDLSGANVLTF.

This clone showed up just a few times. The rearrangement joins TRBV6-5 to TRBJ2-7; 10 nucleotides line up with TRBD2. CDR3 length: 15 residues. Germline V gene data show CDR1 as MNHEY and CDR2 as SVGAGI. V dropped 4 bases and J dropped 4; count of bases not matched to a gene: 7. The CDR3 DNA is TGTGCCAGCAGTTCACTAGCGGGGTTTAGATACGAGCAGTACTTC. Amino acids: CASSSLAGFRYEQYF.